This TCR beta chain was sequenced in a study of control samples from healthy donors and cancer patients (TCRdb year 2020). In regard to this clone: No antigen is known for it. No base quality values were provided; no much bigger clone lies one nucleotide off.

Measured from the cysteine to the phenylalanine, the CDR3 is 13 residues long. Of the read, only the CDR3 DNA is kept; its 39 bases are in frame from base 1. Library creation used the immunoSEQ multiplex PCR assay. TCRdb holds this immuneACCESS table with in-frame rearrangements only. Some clones are missing; in checked studies, unresolved V genes explain under half, and the rest has no known cause. In this sample the table shows approximately 160,000 clones, more than 85% of which occur a single time. The top ten constitute 0.68% of the sample. This receptor was taken from a woman in her thirties in good health. The rearrangement joined TRBV12-2 to TRBJ1-6; the DNA was not used to check the table's D call, TRBD1. TRBV12-2 is designated a pseudogene. Sequencing input: blood. The CDR3 has the sequence CASRFQGNSPLHF. The DNA is as follows: TGTGCAAGTCGCTTCCAGGGGAATTCACCCCTCCACTTT.